This T cell receptor (beta chain) came from a study of cytomegalovirus exposure and HLA in healthy donors. The study ran its PCR with 60 Vbeta and 13 Jbeta primers. The data were produced by immunoSEQ multiplex PCR, yet TCRdb's version contains in-frame clones alone and is incomplete. Seen here are around 120,000 clones, approximately 75% observed once, and the top ten hold almost 6%. The V gene end was trimmed by 0 bases and the J gene end by 7 bases; junction bases not matched to a gene: 8. Germline assignment: CDR1 PRHDT and CDR2 FYEKMQ (reference sequence). The CDR3 totals 16 residues. The chain links TRBV13 to TRBJ2-5, with 10 bases identical to TRBD2. The sequenced sample consisted of PBMCs. This TCR derives from a woman in her thirties or forties in good health and CMV-seropositive. In DNA, the CDR3 is TGTGCCAGCAGCTTAGGCTTGGGGGCTAGCGGGGGGACCCAGTACTTC. Its translation is CASSLGLGASGGTQYF.